This T cell receptor beta chain was identified in a study of T cells of healthy individuals. TCRdb processed the 5' RACE reads anew with MiXCR; each CDR3 protein has one entry. The repertoire consists of tens of thousands of distinct CDR3 sequences, with about 17% occurring once and the leading ten covering around 4.5%. CDR3 length: 14 residues. Trimming took off 6 bases at V and 5 bases at J, with 14 bases between the two ends. Only a few counts were recorded for this clonotype. The TCR sequence derives from a human donor in good health. The V and J genes are TRBV12-3 or TRBV12-4 and TRBJ1-5; D might be TRBD1 (6 bases). The CDR3 DNA is TGTGCCAGCAGACCTACAGGGTTCGATCAGCCCCAGCATTTT. Its protein is CASRPTGFDQPQHF.